These T cell receptor beta chains were read from a single sample in a study of cytomegalovirus exposure and HLA in healthy donors. Measured with immunoSEQ multiplex PCR; TCRdb has only the in-frame clones, and not every one. This table holds about 110,000 clones, around 64% found once. The sequenced sample was PBMCs. The source is a woman in her twenties or thirties in good health and CMV-seronegative. Both conserved end residues are part of each CDR3. A D gene is named only where the DNA matches it firmly. Where a row states a size, it is once, few, many or the class of an expanded clone; other rows omit it.

cdr3_nt: TGTGCCAGCAGCTTGGACGACAGGGGGACGGGTACGCAGTATTTT
cdr3_aa: CASSLDDRGTGTQYF
clone_size: .
v_call: TRBV5-6
j_call: TRBJ2-3
d_call: TRBD1

cdr3_nt: TGTGCCAGTAGTATTCGCACCAGCGGGATATACAATGAGCAGTTCTTC
cdr3_aa: CASSIRTSGIYNEQFF
clone_size: .
v_call: TRBV19
j_call: TRBJ2-1
d_call: TRBD2

cdr3_nt: TGTGCCAGCAGTAGACAGGGGGCGAGTGAGCAGTTCTTC
cdr3_aa: CASSRQGASEQFF
clone_size: few
v_call: TRBV13
j_call: TRBJ2-1
d_call: TRBD1

cdr3_nt: TGTGCCAGCCCAGTGGCTAGCGGGCACACAGATACGCAGTATTTT
cdr3_aa: CASPVASGHTDTQYF
clone_size: .
v_call: TRBV7-9
j_call: TRBJ2-3
d_call: TRBD2

cdr3_nt: TGTGCCAGCAGCGTAGAGGCGGGACAGGGGTACGAGCAGTACTTC
cdr3_aa: CASSVEAGQGYEQYF
clone_size: .
v_call: TRBV9
j_call: TRBJ2-7
d_call: TRBD1

cdr3_nt: TGTGCCTGGAGTGTAACCAGGGTAGGCAATCAGCCCCAGCATTTT
cdr3_aa: CAWSVTRVGNQPQHF
clone_size: few
v_call: TRBV30
j_call: TRBJ1-5
d_call: .

cdr3_nt: TGTGCCAGCAGTTTCCGATGGACAGGAGTGATGAACACTGAAGCTTTCTTT
cdr3_aa: CASSFRWTGVMNTEAFF
clone_size: .
v_call: TRBV27
j_call: TRBJ1-1
d_call: TRBD1

cdr3_nt: TGTGCCACCAGCAGAGCGACTAGCGGGAAAGAGACCCAGTACTTC
cdr3_aa: CATSRATSGKETQYF
clone_size: .
v_call: TRBV15
j_call: TRBJ2-5
d_call: TRBD2

cdr3_nt: TGTGCCAGTAGTATAGGGGGACAGAAGATTAATGAAAAACTGTTTTTT
cdr3_aa: CASSIGGQKINEKLFF
clone_size: .
v_call: TRBV19
j_call: TRBJ1-4
d_call: TRBD1

cdr3_nt: TGTGCCAGCACCCCGACTAGCGGGGGCTCCTACGAGCAGTACTTC
cdr3_aa: CASTPTSGGSYEQYF
clone_size: .
v_call: TRBV28
j_call: TRBJ2-7
d_call: TRBD2

cdr3_nt: TGTGCCAGTCAGGGCTACGAGCAGTACTTC
cdr3_aa: CASQGYEQYF
clone_size: .
v_call: TRBV28
j_call: TRBJ2-7
d_call: .

cdr3_nt: TGTGCCAGCAGCTTAGGGGGACTCTACGGCTACACCTTC
cdr3_aa: CASSLGGLYGYTF
clone_size: .
v_call: TRBV13
j_call: TRBJ1-2
d_call: .

cdr3_nt: TGCGCCAGCAGCTTGGGTTCCTCAGGGGCATCGGGAAACACCATATATTTT
cdr3_aa: CASSLGSSGASGNTIYF
clone_size: few
v_call: TRBV5-1
j_call: TRBJ1-3
d_call: .

cdr3_nt: TGCGCCAGCAGTGTTACGGGAGGGCTGAACGAGCAGTACTTC
cdr3_aa: CASSVTGGLNEQYF
clone_size: once
v_call: TRBV10-2
j_call: TRBJ2-7
d_call: TRBD2

cdr3_nt: TGTGCCAGCAGCGTAGCAGGGACTAACTATGGCTACACCTTC
cdr3_aa: CASSVAGTNYGYTF
clone_size: few
v_call: TRBV9
j_call: TRBJ1-2
d_call: .

cdr3_nt: TGTGCCAGCAGCGATAGAACAGGGACTAGCGGGATCAATGAGCAGTTCTTC
cdr3_aa: CASSDRTGTSGINEQFF
clone_size: .
v_call: TRBV7-2
j_call: TRBJ2-1
d_call: TRBD2

cdr3_nt: TGTGCCAGCAGTTTAAGCGGCGGCGAGCAGTACTTC
cdr3_aa: CASSLSGGEQYF
clone_size: .
v_call: TRBV7-3
j_call: TRBJ2-7
d_call: .

cdr3_nt: TGTGCCAGCAGTAACGGGGTAGCGGGTGGACAAGAGACCCAGTACTTC
cdr3_aa: CASSNGVAGGQETQYF
clone_size: .
v_call: TRBV28
j_call: TRBJ2-5
d_call: TRBD2

cdr3_nt: TGTGCCAGCAGTGACTCGGAGACTAGACTCACAGATACGCAGTATTTT
cdr3_aa: CASSDSETRLTDTQYF
clone_size: .
v_call: TRBV6-4
j_call: TRBJ2-3
d_call: .

cdr3_nt: TGTGCCAGCAGCCTTAGCGGGAGGGTACTAGCCTCCTACGAGCAGTACTTC
cdr3_aa: CASSLSGRVLASYEQYF
clone_size: few
v_call: TRBV7-9
j_call: TRBJ2-7
d_call: TRBD2

cdr3_nt: TGCGCCAGCAGCCAAGAGAGGACAGGGGGCTTAGGTACGCAGTATTTT
cdr3_aa: CASSQERTGGLGTQYF
clone_size: few
v_call: TRBV4-3
j_call: TRBJ2-3
d_call: TRBD1

cdr3_nt: TGTGCCAGCAGCGGCGGACTAGCCCCTCAGAATGAGCAGTTCTTC
cdr3_aa: CASSGGLAPQNEQFF
clone_size: few
v_call: TRBV9
j_call: TRBJ2-1
d_call: TRBD2

cdr3_nt: TGTGCCAGCAGTGAAGGGACTAGCGCTTTCTACGAGCAGTACTTC
cdr3_aa: CASSEGTSAFYEQYF
clone_size: .
v_call: TRBV6-1
j_call: TRBJ2-7
d_call: TRBD2

cdr3_nt: TGTGCCATCAGTGAGTCCAGACTAGCGGGAGTAGCTACCTACGAGCAGTACTTC
cdr3_aa: CAISESRLAGVATYEQYF
clone_size: .
v_call: TRBV10-3
j_call: TRBJ2-7
d_call: TRBD2

cdr3_nt: TGTGCCAGCAGTTACTCACCCGGACACTCCTACAATGAGCAGTTCTTC
cdr3_aa: CASSYSPGHSYNEQFF
clone_size: .
v_call: TRBV6-5
j_call: TRBJ2-1
d_call: .

cdr3_nt: TGTGCCAGCAGTTTAAGTAGTACTGGGGCCAACGTCCTGACTTTC
cdr3_aa: CASSLSSTGANVLTF
clone_size: .
v_call: TRBV28
j_call: TRBJ2-6
d_call: .

cdr3_nt: TGTGCCAGCAGCTTAGCGGAGCGTTCCTCCTACAATGAGCAGTTCTTC
cdr3_aa: CASSLAERSSYNEQFF
clone_size: few
v_call: TRBV7-8
j_call: TRBJ2-1
d_call: .

cdr3_nt: TGTGCCAGCAGCTTCGGGACTAGCGGGATCGACGAGCAGTACTTC
cdr3_aa: CASSFGTSGIDEQYF
clone_size: .
v_call: TRBV7-8
j_call: TRBJ2-7
d_call: TRBD2

cdr3_nt: TGCGCCAGCAGCCAAGATACAGGGACCGGGGAGCTGTTTTTT
cdr3_aa: CASSQDTGTGELFF
clone_size: .
v_call: TRBV4-1
j_call: TRBJ2-2
d_call: .

cdr3_nt: TGTGCCAGCAGCACCCAGGGGGAGGACACTGAAGCTTTCTTT
cdr3_aa: CASSTQGEDTEAFF
clone_size: once
v_call: TRBV9
j_call: TRBJ1-1
d_call: TRBD1

cdr3_nt: TGTGCCAGCAGTGTGGGACTAGCGGATACCTACGAGCAGTACTTC
cdr3_aa: CASSVGLADTYEQYF
clone_size: once
v_call: TRBV27
j_call: TRBJ2-7
d_call: TRBD2

cdr3_nt: TGCGCCAGCAGCGAAGCGGGAGGGACAGATACGCAGTATTTT
cdr3_aa: CASSEAGGTDTQYF
clone_size: few
v_call: TRBV10-1
j_call: TRBJ2-3
d_call: TRBD2

cdr3_nt: TGTGCCAGCAGTGACCCCTCCGGGACAGAGGCCCAGCATTTT
cdr3_aa: CASSDPSGTEAQHF
clone_size: once
v_call: TRBV6-6
j_call: TRBJ1-5
d_call: TRBD1

cdr3_nt: TGTGCCAGCAGCTTATTCGGTGCAGATACGCAGTATTTT
cdr3_aa: CASSLFGADTQYF
clone_size: once
v_call: TRBV7-2
j_call: TRBJ2-3
d_call: .

cdr3_nt: TGTGCCAGCTCACCCGATATGGGACAGGGGCCTTACAACACTGAAGCTTTCTTT
cdr3_aa: CASSPDMGQGPYNTEAFF
clone_size: .
v_call: TRBV18
j_call: TRBJ1-1
d_call: TRBD1

cdr3_nt: TGTGCCAGCAGCGATGCTGGAGGGAGGGACACCGGGGAGCTGTTTTTT
cdr3_aa: CASSDAGGRDTGELFF
clone_size: .
v_call: TRBV11-3
j_call: TRBJ2-2
d_call: TRBD2

cdr3_nt: TGTGCCAGCAGTGTCGCCCGGGGACAGGGGGAGCCCGCTGGCTATGGCTACACCTTC
cdr3_aa: CASSVARGQGEPAGYGYTF
clone_size: few
v_call: TRBV2
j_call: TRBJ1-2
d_call: TRBD1

cdr3_nt: TGTGCCAGCAGTTGGACTAGCGACACAGATACGCAGTATTTT
cdr3_aa: CASSWTSDTDTQYF
clone_size: .
v_call: TRBV2
j_call: TRBJ2-3
d_call: TRBD2

cdr3_nt: TGTGCCAGCAGTGAACGTGTCGGGAACTCTGGAAACACCATATATTTT
cdr3_aa: CASSERVGNSGNTIYF
clone_size: .
v_call: TRBV6-1
j_call: TRBJ1-3
d_call: .

cdr3_nt: TGTGCCAGCAGTGATCGGGGGGCTTTCGGCTACACCTTC
cdr3_aa: CASSDRGAFGYTF
clone_size: once
v_call: TRBV25-1
j_call: TRBJ1-2
d_call: .

cdr3_nt: TGTGCCAGCTCACCACCATTGAGGGGGCATTCAGTGAACACTGAAGCTTTCTTT
cdr3_aa: CASSPPLRGHSVNTEAFF
clone_size: once
v_call: TRBV18
j_call: TRBJ1-1
d_call: TRBD1

cdr3_nt: TGTGCCAGCAGTGAAGTACTCTACCGTGTCTACACCTTC
cdr3_aa: CASSEVLYRVYTF
clone_size: .
v_call: TRBV6-1
j_call: TRBJ1-2
d_call: .

cdr3_nt: TGTGCCAGCAGCGTAGGGGCAGTTGACCAAGAGACCCAGTACTTC
cdr3_aa: CASSVGAVDQETQYF
clone_size: few
v_call: TRBV9
j_call: TRBJ2-5
d_call: .

cdr3_nt: TGTGCCAGCAGCCCAAGGGTGGGGCGGACTGAGCAGTTCTTC
cdr3_aa: CASSPRVGRTEQFF
clone_size: .
v_call: TRBV11-1
j_call: TRBJ2-1
d_call: .

cdr3_nt: TGTGCCAGCAGCCCCATGCGAACAGATACGCAGTATTTT
cdr3_aa: CASSPMRTDTQYF
clone_size: few
v_call: TRBV7-8
j_call: TRBJ2-3
d_call: .

cdr3_nt: TGTGCCAGTAGTCGGTCGACAGGTCCGCCGGGCAAAAACATTCAGTACTTC
cdr3_aa: CASSRSTGPPGKNIQYF
clone_size: .
v_call: TRBV19
j_call: TRBJ2-4
d_call: .

cdr3_nt: TGCGCCAGCAGAGGGGGCTCCTACGAGCAGTACTTC
cdr3_aa: CASRGGSYEQYF
clone_size: few
v_call: TRBV10-1
j_call: TRBJ2-7
d_call: .

cdr3_nt: TGCGCCAGCAGCTTGGGGGACAGCAGCTATGGCTACACCTTC
cdr3_aa: CASSLGDSSYGYTF
clone_size: .
v_call: TRBV5-1
j_call: TRBJ1-2
d_call: TRBD1

cdr3_nt: TGTGCCAGCTCCATCGACAGGGCTAACACTGAAGCTTTCTTT
cdr3_aa: CASSIDRANTEAFF
clone_size: .
v_call: TRBV19
j_call: TRBJ1-1
d_call: TRBD1

cdr3_nt: TGTGCCAGCAGGGACAGGGGCTACAATGAGCAGTTCTTC
cdr3_aa: CASRDRGYNEQFF
clone_size: .
v_call: TRBV6-5
j_call: TRBJ2-1
d_call: TRBD1

cdr3_nt: TGTGCCAGCAGCACACAGGCCGCGAACTATGGCTACACCTTC
cdr3_aa: CASSTQAANYGYTF
clone_size: .
v_call: TRBV9
j_call: TRBJ1-2
d_call: .

cdr3_nt: TGCGCCAGCAGCTTGGCTTCGTGGCGGATGAACACTGAAGCTTTCTTT
cdr3_aa: CASSLASWRMNTEAFF
clone_size: few
v_call: TRBV5-1
j_call: TRBJ1-1
d_call: .

cdr3_nt: TGTGCCAGCAGTTTAGGGGGGTATGAGCAGTTCTTC
cdr3_aa: CASSLGGYEQFF
clone_size: .
v_call: TRBV28
j_call: TRBJ2-1
d_call: .

cdr3_nt: TGTGCCAGCAGCCTGACGGGGTCCGGTACGCAGTATTTT
cdr3_aa: CASSLTGSGTQYF
clone_size: .
v_call: TRBV9
j_call: TRBJ2-3
d_call: .

cdr3_nt: TGTGCCAGTAGTACTAGCGGGCTCTCCTACGAGCAGTACTTC
cdr3_aa: CASSTSGLSYEQYF
clone_size: .
v_call: TRBV19
j_call: TRBJ2-7
d_call: TRBD2

cdr3_nt: TGTGCTAGTGGTATCGGGGGGCACAATGAAGCTTTCTTT
cdr3_aa: CASGIGGHNEAFF
clone_size: few
v_call: TRBV12-5
j_call: TRBJ1-1
d_call: .

cdr3_nt: TGTGCCAGCAGTTACGGGCAGGGTCATGGCTACACCTTC
cdr3_aa: CASSYGQGHGYTF
clone_size: .
v_call: TRBV6-5
j_call: TRBJ1-2
d_call: .